This T cell receptor beta chain was sequenced for a study of control samples from healthy donors and cancer patients. Sequencing was performed with immunoSEQ multiplex PCR; in TCRdb, only in-frame clones are kept and a portion is missing. The sample includes approximately 74,000 clones, approximately 94% of them seen just once. The V end was cut by 3 bases, the J end by 12 bases, with 23 bases between. There are 16 residues in the CDR3. J is TRBJ1-4 and V is TRBV23-1; D is ambiguous. Being an ORF, TRBV23-1 has a function that is uncertain. This clonotype originated in a woman between 25 and 40 years old in good health. Sequenced: blood. CDR3: CASSHTSGRWVIQLFF. For the CDR3, the DNA is TGCGCCAGCAGTCACACCTCCGGGAGGTGGGTAATTCAACTGTTTTTT.